Detailed here is one T cell receptor beta chain. In this sample, this clonotype turned up many times. Its antigen remains unidentified. Base qualities are not provided; no much larger clone lies one nucleotide away. Per the germline V gene, MGHRA is the CDR1 and YSYEKL is the CDR2. The CDR3 covers 13 residues, taking in both the cysteine and the phenylalanine. Here the CDR3 DNA is all that survives: 39 bases in frame from base 1. V is cut back by 8 bases and J by 4 bases, with 6 bases in the junction unmatched. The sample belongs to a study of blood T cells in healthy people across ages (dated by TCRdb to about 2015). Concerning the study at large: In model experiments, template switching captured roughly one uniquely barcoded TCR beta cDNA molecule for every two T cells. Donors were grouped into four age groups: young (average approximately 16 years), middle-aged (around 39), aged (around 62) and long-lived (roughly 80). To avoid experimental bias, donors of different ages were randomly spread across the sequencing lanes. To track age-related changes in TCR beta repertoire diversity, the study relied on deep sequencing normalized with unique cDNA molecular identifiers. Two additional independent replicas of 1 million unique cDNA reads from the same blood draw were analyzed for two donors (one aged 18 to 30 and one aged 80 or older). General study outcomes and caveats: Compared with the aged group, the long-lived group had more naive CD4+ T cells, fewer expanded clones and increased TCR diversity, suggesting age selection. A strong correlation was found between observed TCR beta diversity and the percentage of naive T cells measured by flow cytometry. As age increased, observed TCR beta diversity per million T cells dropped in a roughly linear way, and a significant reduction was already evident by age 40. Because profiling used bulk unsorted PBMCs, naive and antigen-experienced compartments could not be compared conclusively. Estimates of total diversity based on one million sequenced T cells were considered lower bounds and underestimates. Because donor CMV infection status was unknown, age-related changes in expanded clonotypes were potentially confounded.

Libraries were constructed by 5' RACE. The sample was run on an Illumina HiSeq 2500. A second PCR of 7 to 11 cycles was performed with a sample-barcoded 5' primer and a J-beta primer mix. A template-switch 5' adaptor carrying 12 random nucleotides introduced a unique molecular identifier onto each TCR beta cDNA molecule. Each sample yielded at least 2.5 million CDR3-containing paired-end reads. First-strand cDNA synthesis was performed from all RNA using the Mint cDNA synthesis kit, with priming by a TRBC-specific oligonucleotide. Following uracil-DNA glycosylase treatment, a first 18-cycle PCR with universal primers M1SS and BC2_uni_R was performed on all cDNA. Regarding the original processing steps: For normalization, 1 million high-quality reads were randomly selected from each sample, with every read carrying a distinct molecular identifier. Instead of being binned into consensus sequences, reads that shared molecular identifiers were thrown out. MiTCR, with a Q25 quality threshold and the strictest error-elimination algorithm, was used for CDR3 identification, clonotype clustering and error correction. A nonparametric unseen species model with Euler transformation was used to estimate a lower bound on total TCR beta diversity. TCRdb trimmed the raw reads at Q25, called clones with MiXCR and kept productive beta chains. Rows are combined by CDR3 protein, so each entry shows the most common genes and DNA. The V and J calls reflect TCRdb's pipeline rather than the authors' work. The sample has over 950,000 distinct CDR3 sequences on record, roughly half of them singletons. Around 21% of the sample goes to the ten largest clones.

Donors were 40 or so systemically healthy Caucasian individuals from Russia aged roughly 6 to 95 years. Approximately 11 milliliters of peripheral blood were drawn from each donor into EDTA-treated Vacutainer tubes. PBMCs were isolated by Ficoll-Paque density-gradient centrifugation, with at least 7 million obtained per sample. Trizol reagent was used to extract total RNA from the PBMCs, yielding at least 6 micrograms per sample. Naive CD45RAhigh/CD27high T cell percentages were measured by flow cytometry on a PBMC aliquot from every donor. Rearrangement joined TRBV4-1 to TRBJ2-3, with TRBD2 identical over 7 junction bases. This receptor was taken from a woman aged 55-70 years in good health. The sample comprised blood. Read as DNA, the sequence is TGCGCCAGCGGGGCTAGCGGTTCAGATACGCAGTATTTT. This is translated as CASGASGSDTQYF.